The rows below give T cell receptor beta chains drawn from one sample of a study of T cells in lung cancer brain metastases. Libraries were prepared by immunoSEQ multiplex PCR; TCRdb keeps only in-frame clonotypes and omits some of them. The sample has 1,500 to 2,000 clones; 80% to 90% are singletons. Sequencing used tumor tissue from a brain metastasis. The receptors stem from a man in his 60s with non-small cell lung cancer that had spread to the brain. Each CDR3 is given with its conserved first and last residue. Each record gives: V gene, D gene, CDR3 length, J gene, clone size, CDR3 DNA, CDR3 protein. D genes are given only for firm matches. Clone size is stated in some rows and not others, as once, few, many or a class when expanded.

>TRBV7-2|-|12|TRBJ2-7|-
TGTGCTAGCAGCACGGCAGGGTACGAGCAGTACTTC
CASSTAGYEQYF
>TRBV11-2|-|15|TRBJ1-2|-
TGTGCCAGCAGCTTAAGTGGGACGGTTGGCTATGGCTACACCTTC
CASSLSGTVGYGYTF
>TRBV6-5|-|14|TRBJ2-3|once
TGTGCCAGCAGTTACCGCCAGTGGTCAGATACGCAGTATTTT
CASSYRQWSDTQYF
>TRBV30|-|13|TRBJ2-5|-
TGTGCCTGGAGTGTTAGGGTGGGGGAGACCCAGTACTTC
CAWSVRVGETQYF
>TRBV9|-|15|TRBJ2-2|few
TGTGCCAGCAGCGTAGGGGGAACGCAAGCCGGGGAGCTGTTTTTT
CASSVGGTQAGELFF
>TRBV5-6|-|17|TRBJ1-5|-
TGTGCCAGCAGCCTCTGGGCGGGAATCTATAGCAATCAGCCCCAGCATTTT
CASSLWAGIYSNQPQHF
>TRBV18|-|12|TRBJ1-1|-
TGTGCCAGCTCACCGCCCCAGGGTAGACCTTTCTTT
CASSPPQGRPFF
>TRBV19|TRBD1|14|TRBJ1-1|-
TGTGCCACCGGGAACAGGGGGAGAAACACTGAAGCTTTCTTT
CATGNRGRNTEAFF
>TRBV11-2|TRBD1|14|TRBJ2-7|few
TGTGCCAGCAGCTTTCTCAGGGGGCCCTACGAGCAGTACTTC
CASSFLRGPYEQYF
>TRBV5-1|-|15|TRBJ2-1|-
TGCGCCAGCAGTCCGGGGGACTCATGGGACAATGAGCAGTTCTTC
CASSPGDSWDNEQFF
>TRBV6-5|TRBD1|15|TRBJ2-2|-
TGTGCCAGCAGAAGATACAGGGGTTCCACCGGGGAGCTGTTTTTT
CASRRYRGSTGELFF
>TRBV7-9|TRBD2|16|TRBJ2-1|-
TGTGCCAGCAGCTTAGCCCTAGCGGGGACGTACAATGAGCAGTTCTTC
CASSLALAGTYNEQFF
>TRBV6-1|-|14|TRBJ2-5|once
TGTGCCAGCAGTGAAGCGCTGGCTTGGAAGACCCAGTACTTC
CASSEALAWKTQYF
>TRBV7-8|-|14|TRBJ2-7|-
TGTGCCAGCAGCTTAGTAGCCCTAGCCTACGAGCAGTACTTC
CASSLVALAYEQYF
>TRBV5-1|TRBD2|15|TRBJ2-3|-
TGCGCCAGCAGCTTGGGATTAGCGGGAGTAGATACGCAGTATTTT
CASSLGLAGVDTQYF
>TRBV10-1|-|15|TRBJ2-3|-
TGCGCCAGCAGTGTGGTGACGCCCGCCCCGAATACGCAGTATTTT
CASSVVTPAPNTQYF
>TRBV21-1|-|16|TRBJ2-7|-
TGTGCCAGCAGCCTCCGACTAGCGGGAGGGAACACCGAGCAGTACTTC
CASSLRLAGGNTEQYF
>TRBV5-5|-|15|TRBJ1-2|-
TGTGCCAGCACCCCAAGAGGGACCGCTAACTATGGCTACACCTTC
CASTPRGTANYGYTF
>TRBV29-1|TRBD2|14|TRBJ2-3|-
TGCAGCGTTAAGCGGGGGACTAGCACAGATACGCAGTATTTT
CSVKRGTSTDTQYF
>TRBV19|-|15|TRBJ1-4|few
TGTGCCAGTAGGGGGGTATCCGCAACTAATGAAAAACTGTTTTTT
CASRGVSATNEKLFF
>TRBV30|-|13|TRBJ1-1|few
TGTGCCTGGAGTGGTCAGCCGAACACTGAAGCTTTCTTT
CAWSGQPNTEAFF
>TRBV5-4|-|14|TRBJ2-4|-
TGTGCCAGCAGCTCTCCGGGACCCAAAAACATTCAGTACTTC
CASSSPGPKNIQYF
>TRBV6-5|-|14|TRBJ1-5|-
TGTGCCAGCAGTTACTCGAAGGGGTTTCAGCCCCAGCATTTT
CASSYSKGFQPQHF
>TRBV19|TRBD1|14|TRBJ1-1|-
TGTGCCAGTAGTTACCCACAGGGGGCGGCTGAAGCTTTCTTT
CASSYPQGAAEAFF
>TRBV19|-|15|TRBJ2-7|-
TGTGCCAGTAGTGTCGAGGCAGTCCAGCTGTACGAGCAGTACTTC
CASSVEAVQLYEQYF
>TRBV30|-|14|TRBJ1-2|-
TGTGCCTGGGGTCGGGACGGCACTAACTATGGCTACACCTTC
CAWGRDGTNYGYTF
>TRBV5-1|TRBD2|14|TRBJ2-7|-
TGCACCAGCAGCTTGGATCTAGCGGGGGGCGAGCAGTACTTC
CTSSLDLAGGEQYF
>TRBV12-5|TRBD1|17|TRBJ1-2|-
TGTGCTAGTGGTCCCCCCAAACCCCACAGGGGAGTCTATGGCTACACCTTC
CASGPPKPHRGVYGYTF
>TRBV7-9|TRBD1|14|TRBJ2-5|-
TGTGCCAGCAGCCAGCAGGGGGCTAGAGAGACCCAGTACTTC
CASSQQGARETQYF
>TRBV11-2|TRBD1|15|TRBJ2-7|-
TGTGCCAGCAGCCAAGGACAGGGTGGCTCCTACGAGCAGTACTTC
CASSQGQGGSYEQYF
>TRBV5-6|TRBD1|15|TRBJ2-2|-
TGTGCCAGCAGCGGACAGGGGGCGCTGGGCGGGGAGCTGTTTTTT
CASSGQGALGGELFF
>TRBV9|TRBD1|14|TRBJ2-1|once
TGTGCCAGCAGCGGCGGGACAGGGCGGAATGAGCAGTTCTTC
CASSGGTGRNEQFF
>TRBV29-1|-|13|TRBJ1-5|-
TGCAGCGTCTGTGACACGGACAATCAGCCCCAGCATTTT
CSVCDTDNQPQHF
>TRBV19|-|14|TRBJ2-3|-
TGTGCCAGTAGTATGGTCAGGGGAGGGGATACGCAGTATTTT
CASSMVRGGDTQYF
>TRBV5-1|-|14|TRBJ2-7|once
TGCGCCAGCAGCTTGGGGGTCACGACCTACGAGCAGTACTTC
CASSLGVTTYEQYF
>TRBV5-6|-|14|TRBJ2-7|-
TGTGCCAGCAGCTTTTGGGGCAGCCGGAACGAGCAGTACTTC
CASSFWGSRNEQYF
>TRBV6-5|-|13|TRBJ2-7|-
TGTGCCAGCAGTTACTTTAGGGGTTACGAGCAGTACTTC
CASSYFRGYEQYF
>TRBV6-1|TRBD1|15|TRBJ2-7|-
TGTGCCAGCAGTGAAGACAGGGGTCTGTCCTACGAGCAGTACTTC
CASSEDRGLSYEQYF
>TRBV9|TRBD2|16|TRBJ2-7|-
TGTGCCAGCAGCGCCGGACTAGCGGGGGCCATCTACGAGCAGTACTTC
CASSAGLAGAIYEQYF
>TRBV19|-|16|TRBJ2-4|-
TGTGCCAGTAGTATTGGCAGGGACCAGCCAAAAAACATTCAGTACTTC
CASSIGRDQPKNIQYF
>TRBV28|-|16|TRBJ2-1|-
TGTGCCAGCAGTTGCTTCGTCAAAATAAAACACAATGAGCAGTTCTTC
CASSCFVKIKHNEQFF
>TRBV5-1|-|15|TRBJ2-3|-
TGCGCCAGCAGCTTGGCCATGACCAGCACAGATACGCAGTATTTT
CASSLAMTSTDTQYF
>TRBV2|-|15|TRBJ1-3|-
TGTGCCAGCAGTGATCGGGGGGACTCTGGAAACACCATATATTTT
CASSDRGDSGNTIYF
>TRBV7-3|-|14|TRBJ2-1|-
TGTGCCAGCAGGGATCCGGGACATCACAATGAGCAGTTCTTC
CASRDPGHHNEQFF
>TRBV27|TRBD1|14|TRBJ1-2|-
TGTGCCAGCAGTCTACAGGGGGTGAACTATGGCTACACCTTC
CASSLQGVNYGYTF
>TRBV29-1|TRBD1|13|TRBJ2-7|-
TGCAGCGTTGTTGGGACAGGGGTCGGCGAGCAGTACTTC
CSVVGTGVGEQYF
>TRBV19|-|16|TRBJ2-6|once
TGTGCCAGTAGTATATTCGCCTCCTTTGGGGCCAACGTCCTGACTTTC
CASSIFASFGANVLTF
>TRBV6-1|-|20|TRBJ1-5|-
TGTGCCAGCAGTGACGATCCCAACTCCGGGGGTTTATACGGCAATCAGCCCCAGCATTTT
CASSDDPNSGGLYGNQPQHF
>TRBV18|TRBD1|16|TRBJ2-3|-
TGTGCCAGCTCACCACGTCTGGGACAGGGGGAAGATACGCAGTATTTT
CASSPRLGQGEDTQYF
>TRBV5-1|TRBD1|16|TRBJ1-2|-
TGCGCCAGCAGCTTGGGGGGGACAGGGGCAACTTATGGCTACACCTTC
CASSLGGTGATYGYTF
>TRBV11-2|-|15|TRBJ2-4|-
TGTGCCAGCAGCTTAGGCGGACCACCACAAAACATTCAGTACTTC
CASSLGGPPQNIQYF
>TRBV5-4|TRBD1|15|TRBJ2-1|few
TGTGCCAGCAGCTCAAGACAGGGTCTCGGTAATGAGCAGTTCTTC
CASSSRQGLGNEQFF
>TRBV2|TRBD1|14|TRBJ1-3|-
TGTGCCAGCAGGGGACAGTTATCTGGAAACACCATATATTTT
CASRGQLSGNTIYF
>TRBV5-4|-|15|TRBJ1-1|-
TGTGCCAGCAGCTTGGCGGGGGGAGGGGGCACTGAAGCTTTCTTT
CASSLAGGGGTEAFF
>TRBV10-2|TRBD1|14|TRBJ1-2|-
TGCGCCAGCAGTGAGCGGACAGGGGGCTATGACTACACCTTC
CASSERTGGYDYTF
>TRBV25-1|TRBD1|13|TRBJ1-2|-
TGTGCCAGCAGTTACACAGGGGGTGATGGCTACACCTTC
CASSYTGGDGYTF
>TRBV5-1|-|15|TRBJ1-3|once
TGCGCCAGCAGCTTGCTAGGGGCTAGCGGAAACACCATATATTTT
CASSLLGASGNTIYF